This T cell receptor (beta chain) was observed in a study of PD-1 blockade in classical Hodgkin lymphoma. Overall study findings and caveats: In CD4+ cells, TCR diversity went up significantly by C4D1, but in CD8+ cells it did not.

Of note for this clone: Its antigen remains unknown.

The V gene's germline CDR1 is KGHSH and CDR2 LQKENI. The J segment lost 2 bases and the V segment lost 5 bases, leaving 3 bases of the junction unmatched. The CDR3 is 15 amino acids. Clones were read by immunoSEQ multiplex PCR, and TCRdb kept only the in-frame ones, dropping some. Of 40,000 to 50,000 clones in the sample, around four fifths are singletons; the top ten hold around an eighth. After autologous stem cell transplantation all patients relapsed, and prior brentuximab vedotin exposure differed between cohorts. This rearrangement joins TRBV18 to TRBJ2-1, with 10 bases that match TRBD2. The sample consisted of peripheral blood mononuclear cells (PBMCs), taken at baseline. The source of this sequence is a human donor with classical Hodgkin lymphoma. The chain's CDR3 is CASSSGGGAYNEQFF. CDR3 coding DNA: TGTGCCAGCTCAAGCGGGGGGGGCGCCTACAATGAGCAGTTCTTC.